These 3 T cell receptor beta chains were sequenced from one sample in a study of shared clonotypes between healthy human individuals. Libraries were prepared by immunoSEQ multiplex PCR; TCRdb keeps only in-frame clonotypes and omits some of them. The sample consists of around 500,000 clones, around 85% of them appearing once. Sequencing was carried out using PBMCs. These receptors all stem from a woman aged 40-49 years in good health. Some clones in this sample may be carry-over from other donors' samples.

The V and J genes are TRBV5-1 and TRBJ2-2; 10 bases are shared with TRBD2. This CDR3 is 16 amino acids long. Trimming took 4 bases from V and 2 from J; bases not matched to a gene: 5. CDR1 is SGHRS, CDR2 YFSETQ, per germline. The CDR3 protein is CASSSLAGDNTGELFF. The CDR3 nucleotides read TGCGCCAGCAGCAGCCTAGCGGGAGACAACACCGGGGAGCTGTTTTTT.

This clone was detected a few times. The chain has TRBV4-3 and TRBJ2-7; D perhaps matches TRBD1 (6 bases). Germline CDR1 LGHNA, CDR2 YSLEER. The CDR3 contains 15 residues. Trimming shortened V by 2 bases and J by 7 bases, and 18 bases separated the two germline ends. CDR3 loop: CASSQQQGGLVEQYF. The CDR3 bases are TGCGCCAGCAGCCAACAACAGGGCGGGCTGGTAGAGCAGTACTTC.

The chain couples TRBV29-1 to TRBJ1-4; the match to TRBD1 covers 9 bases. The V gene end was trimmed by 6 bases and the J gene end by 7 bases; junction bases not matched to a gene: 9. CDR3 length: 14 residues. Germline V gene sequence: CDR1 SQVTM, CDR2 ANQGSEA. Here the CDR3 DNA reads TGCAGCGTCCGCCTGACAGGGGGGGTTGAAAAACTGTTTTTT. The encoded protein is CSVRLTGGVEKLFF.